The clone carrying this TCR beta chain was detected a few times. Its antigen is currently unknown. The V segment lost 7 bases and the J segment 4 bases; nucleotides outside the gene matches: 9. This CDR3 contains 16 residues. Per germline, CDR1 SNHLY and CDR2 FYNNEI. The sample is drawn from a study of Ad26.COV2.S vaccination and SARS-CoV-2 variants. Study-wide points: Participants in the vaccine arm had higher spike-specific TCR breadth; placebo recipients had lower. Similar non-spike TCR breadth was seen in vaccine and placebo recipients. Spike-specific CD8+ and CD4+ T cell responses reportedly showed substantial breadth after vaccination. Total T cell responses may have been underestimated by the TCR breadth and depth analyses.

Data came from immunoSEQ multiplex PCR; TCRdb stores just in-frame clones and leaves some out. The data contain hundreds of thousands of clones, approximately 90% of them singletons. The chain carries TRBV2 and TRBJ1-5; 11 nucleotides agree with TRBD1. The source was peripheral blood, collected after recovery from COVID-19. The sequence came from a human donor who had recovered from COVID-19. CDR3 nucleotides: TGTGCCAGCATGGACAGGGGGCGAGGAAGGAATCAGCCCCAGCATTTT. This translates into CASMDRGRGRNQPQHF.